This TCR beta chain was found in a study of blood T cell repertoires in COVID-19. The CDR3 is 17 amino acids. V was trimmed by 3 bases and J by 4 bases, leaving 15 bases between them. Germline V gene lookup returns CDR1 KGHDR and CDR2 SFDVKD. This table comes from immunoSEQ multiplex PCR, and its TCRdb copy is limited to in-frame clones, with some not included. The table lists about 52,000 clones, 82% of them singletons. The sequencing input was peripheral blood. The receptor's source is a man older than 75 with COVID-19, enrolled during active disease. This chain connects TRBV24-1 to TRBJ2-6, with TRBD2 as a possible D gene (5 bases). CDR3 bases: TGTGCCACCAGTGATCCTAAGGAGGAGGCGGGGGCCAACGTCCTGACTTTC. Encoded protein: CATSDPKEEAGANVLTF.